Below, 8 T cell receptor beta chains from the same sample are listed, as sequenced in a study of blood T cell repertoires in COVID-19. Using immunoSEQ multiplex PCR, the repertoire was profiled, and TCRdb retains in-frame clones only, with some absent. This sample yields fewer than 300,000 clones, of which roughly 88% are seen a single time; roughly 1.2% belongs to the top ten. Specimen: PBMCs or T cells enriched from blood (not recorded which). These receptors were collected from a woman aged 40 to 50 with acute COVID-19.

This clone came up many times. V and J are TRBV5-4 and TRBJ2-3; 7 bases line up with TRBD2. CDR1 and CDR2 (germline): SGHNT, YYREEE (reference sequence). The CDR3 sequence is 16 residues long. Trimming removed 0 bases from V and 6 bases from J; junction bases left unmatched: 10. DNA of the CDR3: TGTGCCAGCAGCTTGGATCCGGGCGGGAGTTTCGATACGCAGTATTTT. Protein: CASSLDPGGSFDTQYF.

The chain carries TRBV6-5 and TRBJ2-7; tentative D call: TRBD1 (7 bases). CDR3 length: 15 amino acids. Trimming removed 2 bases at V and 1 base at J, with 12 bases between. Germline values: CDR1 MNHEY, CDR2 SVGAGI. In DNA, the CDR3 is TGTGCCAGCAGTTACCCCTCAGGGGGGTCCTACGAGCAGTACTTC. It specifies CASSYPSGGSYEQYF.

The chain uses TRBV28 and TRBJ2-7; 9 nucleotides agree with TRBD2. V was clipped by 5 bases and J by 4 bases; unmatched bases: 12. There are 16 residues in the CDR3. Germline lookup yields CDR1 MDHEN and CDR2 SYDVKM. The CDR3 DNA sequence: TGTGCCAGCAGTCCAACCCGCGGGAGGGAGGTGTACGAGCAGTACTTC. It codes for CASSPTRGREVYEQYF.

A single count supports this clone. The chain uses TRBV3-1 (or the pseudogene TRBV3-2) and TRBJ1-2; D is uncertain. This CDR3 has 14 amino acids. V was trimmed by 6 bases and J by 4 bases, leaving 15 bases between them. Germline loops: CDR1 LGHDT, CDR2 YNNKEL (reference sequence). The CDR3 region is CASSLKTTTYGYTF. Here the CDR3 DNA reads TGTGCCAGCAGTCTGAAAACTACGACCTATGGCTACACCTTC.

CDR3 residues: CASSISELTLGSYNEQFF. In nucleotides, the CDR3 is TGTGCCAGCTCAATAAGCGAACTAACACTCGGCTCCTACAATGAGCAGTTCTTC. The V call is TRBV18, the J call TRBJ2-1; D not certain. The germline V and J ends were trimmed by 5 bases and 0 bases, with 20 bases remaining between them. The germline CDR1 and CDR2 sequences are KGHSH and LQKENI. The CDR3 extends over 18 amino acids. Full variable domain (outside the CDR3, taken from reference TRBV18 and TRBJ2-1): NAGVMQNPRHLVRRRGQEARLRCSPMKGHSHVYWYRQLPEEGLKFMVYLQKENIIDESGMPKERFSAEFPKEGPSILRIQQVVRGDSAAYFCASSISELTLGSYNEQFFGPGTRLTVL.

This clone was detected only a few times. The DNA of the CDR3 is TGCGCCAGCAGCCTTGGATTTTGGAGGAACACTGAAGCTTTCTTT. Protein product: CASSLGFWRNTEAFF. The rearrangement joins TRBV4-1 to TRBJ1-1; D is uncertain. Deletions cut 4 bases from V and 1 base from J, with 13 bases between. CDR1 and CDR2 (germline): MGHRA, YSYEKL. The CDR3 covers 15 residues.

This chain joins TRBV3-1 (or the pseudogene TRBV3-2) and TRBJ1-1; D ambiguous. Between the trimmed V and J ends, which lost 1 base and 1 base, there was a span of 13 bases. From germline, CDR1 is LGHDT and CDR2 YNNKEL (reference sequence). The CDR3 extends over 16 amino acids. CDR3 coding DNA: TGTGCCAGCAGCCAAGGATTCTGGAGTGGGAACACTGAAGCTTTCTTT. Translated: CASSQGFWSGNTEAFF.

This chain links TRBV12-3 or TRBV12-4 with TRBJ2-1, with D possibly TRBD2 on 6 matching bases. The CDR3 has 13 residues. Trimming removed 6 bases at V and 3 bases at J, with 9 bases between. Here the CDR3 DNA reads TGTGCCAGCAGGCGGGACGGCTACAATGAGCAGTTCTTC. This sequence encodes CASRRDGYNEQFF.